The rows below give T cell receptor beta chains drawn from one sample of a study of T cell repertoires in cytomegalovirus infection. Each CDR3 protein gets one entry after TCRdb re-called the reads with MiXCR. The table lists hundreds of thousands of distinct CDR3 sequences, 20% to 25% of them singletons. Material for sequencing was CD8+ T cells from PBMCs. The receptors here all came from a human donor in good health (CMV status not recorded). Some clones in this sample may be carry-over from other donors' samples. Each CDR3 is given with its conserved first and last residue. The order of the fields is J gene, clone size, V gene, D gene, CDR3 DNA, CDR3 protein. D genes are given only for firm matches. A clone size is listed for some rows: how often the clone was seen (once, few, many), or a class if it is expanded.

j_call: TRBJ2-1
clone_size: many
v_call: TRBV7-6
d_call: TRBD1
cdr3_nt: TGTGCCAGCAGCCCGACAGGGTGGTTCAATGAGCAGTTCTTC
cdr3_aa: CASSPTGWFNEQFF

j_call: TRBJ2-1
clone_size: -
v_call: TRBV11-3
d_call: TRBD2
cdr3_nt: TGTGCCAGTTCCCAGGCGGGGGGTGATGAGCAGTTCTTC
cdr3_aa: CASSQAGGDEQFF

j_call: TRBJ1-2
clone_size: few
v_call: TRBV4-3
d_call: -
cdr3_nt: TGCGCCAGCAGCCAAGATGGGTGGGGACCCCGCGGAGATGGCTACACCTTC
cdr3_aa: CASSQDGWGPRGDGYTF

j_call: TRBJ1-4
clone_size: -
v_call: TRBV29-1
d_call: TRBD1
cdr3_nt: TGCAGCGTTCCGGGACAGGGATCTGAAAAACTGTTTTTT
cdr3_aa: CSVPGQGSEKLFF

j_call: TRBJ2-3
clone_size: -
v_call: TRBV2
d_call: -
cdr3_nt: TGTGCCAGCAGTGAAGACAGGGAGGATTATCTTAGCACAGATACGCAGTATTTT
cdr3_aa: CASSEDREDYLSTDTQYF

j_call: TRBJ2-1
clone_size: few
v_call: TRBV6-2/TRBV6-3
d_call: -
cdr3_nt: TGTGCCAGCGGAATGAGTTGGAGCTCCTACAATGAGCAGTTCTTC
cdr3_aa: CASGMSWSSYNEQFF

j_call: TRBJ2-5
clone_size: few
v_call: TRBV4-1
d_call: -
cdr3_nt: TGCGCCAGCAGCCAAGATAGCGCCCAAGAGACCCAGTACTTC
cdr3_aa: CASSQDSAQETQYF

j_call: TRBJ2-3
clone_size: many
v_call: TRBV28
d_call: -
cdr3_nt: TGTGCCAGCAGTTCAGATAGCGGAAGCACAGATACGCAGTATTTT
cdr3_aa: CASSSDSGSTDTQYF

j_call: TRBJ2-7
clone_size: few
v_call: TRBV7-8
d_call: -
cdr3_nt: TGTGCCAGCAGCTTAGGTGGGGGAAACTACGAGCAGTACTTC
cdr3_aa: CASSLGGGNYEQYF

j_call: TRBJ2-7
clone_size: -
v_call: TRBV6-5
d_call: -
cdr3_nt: TGTGCCAGCAGTTACCAGGGTAATTGGTACGAGCAGTACTTC
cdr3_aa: CASSYQGNWYEQYF

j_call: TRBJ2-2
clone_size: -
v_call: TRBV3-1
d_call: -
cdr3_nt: TGTGCCAGCAGCCCCCCTTCCGCGGGCACCGGGGAGCTGTTTTTT
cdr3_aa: CASSPPSAGTGELFF

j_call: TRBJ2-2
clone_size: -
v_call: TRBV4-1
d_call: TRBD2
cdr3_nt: TGCGCCAGCAGCCAACGAGCTAGCGGGGGGGACGGGGAGCTGTTTTTT
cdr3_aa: CASSQRASGGDGELFF

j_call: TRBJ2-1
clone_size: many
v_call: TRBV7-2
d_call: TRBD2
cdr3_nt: TGTGCCAGCAGCTGGACTAGCGGGGGGGCCGGGGAGCAGTTCTTC
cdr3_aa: CASSWTSGGAGEQFF

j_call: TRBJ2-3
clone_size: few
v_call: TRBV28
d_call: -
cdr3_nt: TGTGCCAGCAGTTCAGCACAGATTTATAGCACAGATACGCAGTATTTT
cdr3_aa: CASSSAQIYSTDTQYF

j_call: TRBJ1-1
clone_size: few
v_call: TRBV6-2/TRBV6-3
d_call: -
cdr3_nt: TGTGCCAGCAGTTACCGCCCGGCTGAAGCTTTCTTT
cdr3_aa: CASSYRPAEAFF

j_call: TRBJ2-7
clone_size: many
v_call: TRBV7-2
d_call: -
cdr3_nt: TGTGCCAGCAGCTTAAAAAGTGTTGGGAGCGGGCTTACCTACGAGCAGTACTTC
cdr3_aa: CASSLKSVGSGLTYEQYF

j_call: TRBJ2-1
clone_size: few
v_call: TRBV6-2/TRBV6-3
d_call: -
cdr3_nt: TGTGCCAGCAGCCTCGCAGGCGGGACACCGGTAGATGAGCAGTTCTTC
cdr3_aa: CASSLAGGTPVDEQFF

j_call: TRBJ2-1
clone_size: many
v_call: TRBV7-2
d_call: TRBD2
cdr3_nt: TGTGCCAGCAGCTCGCTTACTTTAGCGGGGGGCTACAATGAGCAGTTCTTC
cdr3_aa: CASSSLTLAGGYNEQFF

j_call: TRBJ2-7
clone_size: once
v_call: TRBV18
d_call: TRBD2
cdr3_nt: TGTGCCAGCTCCGGGGCTAGCGGTTCCTACGAGCAGTACTTC
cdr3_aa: CASSGASGSYEQYF

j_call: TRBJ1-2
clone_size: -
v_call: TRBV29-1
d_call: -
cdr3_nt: TGCAGCGTGGCCAGTCCGACAGGTTTAGGCTACACCTTC
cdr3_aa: CSVASPTGLGYTF

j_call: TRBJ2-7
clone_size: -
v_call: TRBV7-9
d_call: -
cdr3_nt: TGTGCCAGCAGCTTTAACGGGGCCCTCGGGGAGCAGTACTTC
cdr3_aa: CASSFNGALGEQYF

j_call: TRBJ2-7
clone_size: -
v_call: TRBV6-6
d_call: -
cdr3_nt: TGTGCCAGCAGTTACCGGGCGGGGGAGCAGTACTTC
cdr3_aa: CASSYRAGEQYF

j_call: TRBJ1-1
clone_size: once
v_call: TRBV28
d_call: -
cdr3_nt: TGTGTCAGCAAAAAGGACCCCCCCACTGAAGCTTTCTTT
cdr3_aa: CVSKKDPPTEAFF

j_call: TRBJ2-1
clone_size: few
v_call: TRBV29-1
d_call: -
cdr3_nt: TGCAGCGTTGAAGATCCCCAGGGTAGGACCTACAATGAGCAGTTCTTC
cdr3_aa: CSVEDPQGRTYNEQFF

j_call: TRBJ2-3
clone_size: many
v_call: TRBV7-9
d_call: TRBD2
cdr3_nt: TGTGCCAGCAGCGTTTCCGGCGGGGGATCCACAGATACGCAGTATTTT
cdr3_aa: CASSVSGGGSTDTQYF

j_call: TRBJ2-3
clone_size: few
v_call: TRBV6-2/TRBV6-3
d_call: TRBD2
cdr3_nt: TGTGCCAGCAGTTACTGGCGGGGGGGCCATGATACGCAGTATTTT
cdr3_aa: CASSYWRGGHDTQYF

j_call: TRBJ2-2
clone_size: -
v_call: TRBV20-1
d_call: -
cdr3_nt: TGCAGTGCTCCGGGATGGTTCCCCGGGGAGCTGTTTTTT
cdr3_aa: CSAPGWFPGELFF

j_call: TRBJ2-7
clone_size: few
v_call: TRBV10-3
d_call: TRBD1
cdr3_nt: TGTGCCACCGAACCGGGACAGTCCTACGAGCAGTACTTC
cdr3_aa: CATEPGQSYEQYF

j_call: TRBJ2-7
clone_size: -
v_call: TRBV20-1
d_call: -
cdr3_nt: TGCAGTGCGTTCAGGGGAGTGGGCTACGAGCAGTACTTC
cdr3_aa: CSAFRGVGYEQYF

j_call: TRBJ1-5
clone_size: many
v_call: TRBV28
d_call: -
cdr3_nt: TGTGCCAGCAGTTTAATCTCCAGCAATCAGCCCCAGCATTTT
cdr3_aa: CASSLISSNQPQHF

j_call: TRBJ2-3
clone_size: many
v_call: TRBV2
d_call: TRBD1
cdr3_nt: TGTGCCAGCGTCGTTGAGGGGGCCACAGATACGCAGTATTTT
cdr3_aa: CASVVEGATDTQYF

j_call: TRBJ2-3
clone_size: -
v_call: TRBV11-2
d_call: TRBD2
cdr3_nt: TGTGCCAGCAGCCCCACCAGCGGGGGGGGAGATACGCAGTATTTT
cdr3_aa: CASSPTSGGGDTQYF

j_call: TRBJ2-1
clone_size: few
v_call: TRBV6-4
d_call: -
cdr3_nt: TGTGCCAGCAGTGTGCTGGGGGGCTCCTACAATGAGCAGTTCTTC
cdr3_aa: CASSVLGGSYNEQFF

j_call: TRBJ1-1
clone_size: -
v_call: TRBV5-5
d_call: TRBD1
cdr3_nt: TGTGCCAACAGCTTGGGCCGACAGGGGTACCTTAGGACTGAAGCTTTCTTT
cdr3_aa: CANSLGRQGYLRTEAFF